A single sample gave rise to the 30 T cell receptor beta chains below, sequenced in a study of Ad26.COV2.S vaccination and SARS-CoV-2 variants. The assay was immunoSEQ multiplex PCR, and TCRdb's table has in-frame clones only and misses some. The sample consists of hundreds of thousands of clones, 85% of them appearing once. Sample treatment: 15 to 20 received Ad26.COV2.S at low or high dose, single or two shots; about five received placebo; per-sample allocation not given. Day 63 after the first vaccine or placebo injection was the time point for sampling. The sample consisted of peripheral blood, taken in a trial of Ad26.COV2.S vaccine versus placebo. Source of these receptors: a person aged 18 to 65 who received the Ad26.COV2.S COVID-19 vaccine or a placebo.

V is TRBV3-1 (or the pseudogene TRBV3-2) and J is TRBJ2-5; D uncertain. This CDR3 is 13 amino acids long. Germline V gene sequence: CDR1 LGHDT, CDR2 YNNKEL (reference sequence). V gave up 4 bases and J gave up 5 bases, with 11 bases separating them. The CDR3 loop is CASSLGRGETQYF. DNA of the CDR3: TGTGCCAGCAGCCTGGGCCGTGGGGAGACCCAGTACTTC.

In nucleotides, the CDR3 is TGTGCCAGCAGTGACATAGACCATTTAGAGACCCAGTACTTC. Translating gives CASSDIDHLETQYF. The chain is built from TRBV2 and TRBJ2-5; the D is unclear. The CDR3 covers 14 residues. With 3 bases removed from V and 4 bases from J, the gap between germline ends came to 12 bases. The germline V gene encodes CDR1 SNHLY and CDR2 FYNNEI.

The rearrangement joins TRBV7-9 to TRBJ2-3; tentatively, D is TRBD1 (6 bases). Trimming stripped 5 bases from V and 2 bases from J, with 17 bases between. This CDR3 region has 16 residues. CDR1 SEHNR and CDR2 FQNEAQ come from the germline V gene (reference sequence). CDR3 sequence reads: CASSNRDNQYTDTQYF. The CDR3 nucleotides are TGTGCCAGCAGCAATCGGGACAACCAATACACAGATACGCAGTATTTT.

V and J are TRBV28 and TRBJ2-1; 7 bases agree with TRBD2. V was pared by 5 bases and J by 1 base, with 11 bases of the junction left unmatched. The germline V gene has CDR1 MDHEN and CDR2 SYDVKM. There are 17 residues in the CDR3. CDR3 DNA sequence: TGTGCCAGCAGTCACCCCCTGACTAGCCCTTCCTACAATGAGCAGTTCTTC. Translation gives CASSHPLTSPSYNEQFF.

This chain connects TRBV9 to TRBJ2-3, with 7 bases aligning to TRBD2. Germline loops: CDR1 SGDLS, CDR2 YYNGEE. The CDR3 consists of 16 residues. V shed 0 bases, J shed 0 bases, and the junction held 4 bases outside the gene matches. DNA for the CDR3: TGTGCCAGCAGCGTAGGTAGCGGGCTTAGCACAGATACGCAGTATTTT. Translated: CASSVGSGLSTDTQYF.

This clone was seen only a few times. This rearrangement joins TRBV18 to TRBJ1-1; perhaps TRBD1 as D (5 bases). The CDR3 has 15 residues. The V gene lost 1 base and the J gene lost 1 base, with 10 bases spanning the gap. Germline CDR1 and CDR2: KGHSH and LQKENI. The CDR3 loop reads CASSPLAGQNTEAFF. Written as DNA, the CDR3 is TGTGCCAGCTCACCACTGGCCGGACAGAACACTGAAGCTTTCTTT.

The rearrangement joins TRBV5-4 to TRBJ2-2, with 7 bases aligning to TRBD2. The ends lost 4 bases at V and 6 bases at J; junction bases unmatched: 12. CDR3 length equals 16 residues. Germline CDR1 is SGHNT and CDR2 is YYREEE (reference sequence). The CDR3 nucleotides read TGTGCCAGCAGCCCACGGGGCGCGGGGGTTTCCGGGGAGCTGTTTTTT. Amino acids: CASSPRGAGVSGELFF.

V usage is TRBV6-5 and J usage is TRBJ2-7; a possible D gene is TRBD1 (7 bases). CDR1 is MNHEY, CDR2 SVGAGI, per germline. V was trimmed by 6 bases and J by 7 bases, leaving 13 bases between them. The CDR3 loop spans 12 amino acids. The CDR3 DNA reads TGTGCCAGCAGAACAGGGGCGGGGGAGCAGTACTTC. As protein: CASRTGAGEQYF.

This chain links TRBV30 with TRBJ2-3; TRBD2 agrees at 8 bases. Germline loops: CDR1 GTSNPN, CDR2 SVGIG (reference sequence). This CDR3 region has 16 residues. The V segment lost 0 bases and the J segment 2 bases; nucleotides outside the gene matches: 7. This CDR3 reads CAWSVWGSGNTDTQYF. For the CDR3, the DNA is TGTGCCTGGAGTGTATGGGGTAGCGGGAACACAGATACGCAGTATTTT.

This clone was seen a single time. The chain is built from TRBV21-1 and TRBJ1-5; TRBD1, the table's D call, lacks a check against the DNA. TRBV21-1 is reported as a pseudogene. The CDR3 is 18 residues long. The CDR3 bases are TGTGCCAGCAGCAGCCCCAGGTACAGGCAGTATAGCAATCAGCCCCAGCATTTT. This gives the protein CASSSPRYRQYSNQPQHF.

The J gene is TRBJ2-7, the V gene TRBV19; TRBD2 agrees at 7 bases. V was clipped by 0 bases and J by 3 bases; unmatched bases: 8. The CDR3 runs to 16 residues. Per the germline V gene, CDR1 is LNHDA and CDR2 is SQIVND (reference sequence). The CDR3 is CASSIDGASGFYEQYF. The CDR3 DNA reads as TGTGCCAGTAGTATAGATGGGGCTAGCGGCTTCTACGAGCAGTACTTC.

The chain links TRBV27 to TRBJ2-7, with 9 bases fitting TRBD1. The CDR3 is 16 amino acids. From germline, CDR1 is MNHEY and CDR2 SMNVEV (reference sequence). Losses at the gene ends were 0 bases for V and 4 bases for J; bases not matched to a gene: 7. CDR3 protein: CASSLSQGAIRYEQYF. The CDR3, as DNA: TGTGCCAGCAGTTTATCACAGGGGGCAATAAGGTACGAGCAGTACTTC.

This clone was observed a few times. The rearrangement joins TRBV10-1 to TRBJ1-1; maybe TRBD1 (6 bases). CDR3 length: 14 amino acids. V lost 0 bases, J lost 4 bases, and 9 bases lay in between. The germline gives CDR1 WNHNN, CDR2 SYGVQD (reference sequence). This CDR3 is CASSESGTPTEAFF. CDR3 coding DNA: TGCGCCAGCAGTGAGTCTGGGACACCCACTGAAGCTTTCTTT.

The count of this clone is one. V is TRBV11-3 and J is TRBJ2-7, with 11 positions matching TRBD1. V lost 5 bases and J lost 5; bases outside the gene matches: 5. Germline loops: CDR1 SGHNT, CDR2 YENEEA. This CDR3 has 14 residues. The CDR3 DNA reads as TGTGCCAGCAGCCCCGGACAGGGGGCAAACGAGCAGTACTTC. As protein: CASSPGQGANEQYF.

This sequence joins TRBV30 and TRBJ2-1; D gene unclear. Germline V CDR1 and CDR2: GTSNPN, SVGIG (reference sequence). This CDR3 is 14 amino acids long. V was clipped by 5 bases and J by 0 bases, with 11 bases between them. The DNA of the CDR3 is TGTGCCTGGTGCGAGTGGAGCTCCTACAATGAGCAGTTCTTC. The encoded protein is CAWCEWSSYNEQFF.

This chain links TRBV21-1 with TRBJ1-5. TRBV21-1 is labeled a pseudogene. This CDR3 is built from 17 residues. CDR3 DNA: TGTGCCAGCAGCAAAGTGGGCCGGGACGGAGAAGATCAGCCCCAGCATTTT. It is translated as CASSKVGRDGEDQPQHF.

This clone is a singleton in its sample. This chain uses TRBV19 with TRBJ2-3; either TRBD1 or TRBD2 may supply D (5 bases each). The CDR3 has 14 residues. V was clipped by 10 bases and J by 5 bases, with 19 bases between them. The V gene's germline CDR1 is LNHDA and CDR2 SQIVND (reference sequence). DNA for the CDR3: TGTGCCACAAACAATATTGGGGGAATAGATACGCAGTATTTT. Residues: CATNNIGGIDTQYF.

The rearrangement uses TRBV3-1 (or the pseudogene TRBV3-2) and TRBJ1-4, with TRBD1 matching 9 bases. This CDR3 has 14 amino acids. Germline trimming cut 7 bases from V and 7 bases from J; bases unmatched to any gene: 7. Per germline, CDR1 LGHDT and CDR2 YNNKEL (reference sequence). The CDR3 region is CASNRQGDGEKLFF. The DNA of the CDR3 is TGTGCCAGCAACCGACAGGGGGATGGTGAAAAACTGTTTTTT.

This chain connects TRBV18 to TRBJ1-3, with no clear D. CDR1 and CDR2 (germline): KGHSH, LQKENI. The CDR3 is made up of 16 amino acids. V gave up 4 bases and J gave up 0 bases, with 13 bases separating them. CDR3 loop: CASSQREFISGNTIYF. CDR3 nucleotide sequence: TGTGCCAGCTCACAGAGGGAGTTCATCTCTGGAAACACCATATATTTT.

This chain connects TRBV5-1 to TRBJ1-1; no clear D. Trimming pared 2 bases from V and 6 bases from J, leaving 5 bases between. Germline-derived CDR1 and CDR2 are SGHRS and YFSETQ. The CDR3 is 11 residues long. The chain's CDR3 is CASSFGAEAFF. The CDR3 DNA is TGCGCCAGCAGCTTCGGGGCTGAAGCTTTCTTT.

Comment on this clone: One end of the junction is discordant with germline, which a read error may explain. The CDR3 DNA reads as TGTGCCAGCAGGCAGGGGGCTAACTATCGCTACACCTTC. It is translated as CASRQGANYRYTF. This chain connects TRBV25-1 to TRBJ1-2, with 8 bases lining up with TRBD1. Germline values: CDR1 MGHDK, CDR2 SYGVNS. This CDR3 is built from 13 residues.

The CDR3 DNA reads TGTGCCAGCAGCAAACCCGGGACAGGATCTTTTATAAACTCTGGGGCCAACGTCCTGACTTTC. The encoded protein is CASSKPGTGSFINSGANVLTF. The chain has TRBV21-1 and TRBJ2-6; TRBD1 is taken as the D call from the table, unchecked against the DNA. TRBV21-1 is noted as a pseudogene. The length of the CDR3 is 21 residues.

The chain uses TRBV7-9 and TRBJ1-1; D is ambiguous. The CDR3 is 14 residues long. Trimming pared 4 bases from V and 8 bases from J, leaving 17 bases between. Germline V gene sequence: CDR1 SEHNR, CDR2 FQNEAQ (reference sequence). CDR3 sequence reads: CASSSLLEAKEAFF. The CDR3 DNA reads TGTGCCAGCAGCTCCCTTTTGGAAGCAAAAGAAGCTTTCTTT.

The chain employs TRBV30 and TRBJ1-4; D remains unclear. Germline V gene sequence: CDR1 GTSNPN, CDR2 SVGIG (reference sequence). CDR3 length: 14 residues. The V gene lost 0 bases and the J gene lost 8 bases, with 13 bases spanning the gap. In DNA, the CDR3 is TGTGCCTGGAGTGTACTGGGCCCCGGAGAAAAACTGTTTTTT. Translated: CAWSVLGPGEKLFF.

The V gene is TRBV18, the J gene TRBJ2-1; perhaps TRBD1 as D (5 bases). The germline V and J ends were trimmed by 6 bases and 7 bases, with 10 bases remaining between them. Germline values: CDR1 KGHSH, CDR2 LQKENI. The CDR3 totals 12 residues. The CDR3 is CASSPKGNEQFF. The DNA of the CDR3 is TGTGCCAGCTCTCCGAAGGGGAATGAGCAGTTCTTC.

The J gene is TRBJ1-2, the V gene TRBV6-2 or TRBV6-3, with D possibly TRBD1 on 6 matching bases. The CDR3 consists of 15 residues. Germline-derived CDR1 and CDR2 are MNHEY and SVGEGT. Between the trimmed V and J ends, which lost 5 bases and 4 bases, there was a span of 17 bases. The CDR3 sequence: CASSTDRTDFYGYTF. CDR3 sequence (DNA): TGTGCCAGCAGTACTGACAGGACCGACTTCTATGGCTACACCTTC.

This clone was found once. This rearrangement joins TRBV4-3 to TRBJ1-6; D not resolved. Germline V gene lookup returns CDR1 LGHNA and CDR2 YSLEER. Trimming shortened V by 4 bases and J by 10 bases, and 14 bases separated the two germline ends. CDR3 length equals 14 residues. The CDR3 DNA sequence: TGCGCCAGCAGCCCTGCTGACAATGGCTCACCCCTCCACTTT. Its translation is CASSPADNGSPLHF.

The chain recombines TRBV9 with TRBJ2-5; TRBD2 matches at 11 bases. Trimming cost V 0 bases and J 1 base; bases outside gene matches: 2. The CDR3 is 16 residues long. From germline, CDR1 is SGDLS and CDR2 YYNGEE. The CDR3 region is CASSVATSGGQETQYF. In nucleotides, the CDR3 is TGTGCCAGCAGCGTAGCTACTAGCGGGGGCCAAGAGACCCAGTACTTC.

The rearrangement links TRBV5-4 to TRBJ2-3; 10 bases fit TRBD2. Per the germline V gene, CDR1 is SGHNT and CDR2 is YYREEE (reference sequence). V was pared by 5 bases and J by 4 bases, with 4 bases of the junction left unmatched. The CDR3 contains 14 residues. CDR3 nucleotides: TGTGCCAGCAGTCAGCGGGGGGGGCCAGATACGCAGTATTTT. This sequence encodes CASSQRGGPDTQYF.

In its sample, this clone was seen once. The chain uses TRBV2 and TRBJ2-3; 8 bases align to TRBD1. The trim removed 5 bases at V and 3 bases at J, leaving 4 bases unmatched. This CDR3 spans 14 amino acids. Per the germline V gene, CDR1 is SNHLY and CDR2 is FYNNEI. The CDR3 sequence: CASSLGQGTDTQYF. CDR3 coding DNA: TGTGCCAGCAGTCTCGGACAGGGAACAGATACGCAGTATTTT.